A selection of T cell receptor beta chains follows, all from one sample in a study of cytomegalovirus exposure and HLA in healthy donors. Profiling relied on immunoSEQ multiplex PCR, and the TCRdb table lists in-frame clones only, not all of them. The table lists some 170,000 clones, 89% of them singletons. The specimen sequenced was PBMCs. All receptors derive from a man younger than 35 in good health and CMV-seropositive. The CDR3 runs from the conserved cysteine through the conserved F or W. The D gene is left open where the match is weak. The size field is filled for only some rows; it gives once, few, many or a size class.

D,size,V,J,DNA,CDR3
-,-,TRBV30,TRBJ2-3,TGTGCCTGGACGGGGAGGAAGGATACGCAGTATTTT,CAWTGRKDTQYF
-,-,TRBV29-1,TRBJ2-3,TGCAGCGTCGAAGACTACCTGGCAGATACGCAGTATTTT,CSVEDYLADTQYF
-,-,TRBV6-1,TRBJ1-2,TGTGCCAGCAGTGAACGGGGGGTTCTCTATGGCTACACCTTC,CASSERGVLYGYTF
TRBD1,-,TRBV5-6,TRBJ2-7,TGTGCCAGCAGCTTAGGCAGGGGGCCTCGTCGGGCCTACGAGCAGTACTTC,CASSLGRGPRRAYEQYF
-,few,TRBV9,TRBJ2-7,TGTGCCAGCAGCGCTGCTAGCTCCTTCTACGAGCAGTACTTC,CASSAASSFYEQYF
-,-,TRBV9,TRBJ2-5,TGTGCCAGCAGCGTTTCGGACAGCGATGACCAAGAGACCCAGTACTTC,CASSVSDSDDQETQYF
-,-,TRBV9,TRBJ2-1,TGTGCCAGCAGCGTAGCAGGAGGGAATGAGCAGTTCTTC,CASSVAGGNEQFF
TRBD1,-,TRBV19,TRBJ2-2,TGTGCCAGTAGTTACAGGGGGCAAAACACCGGGGAGCTGTTTTTT,CASSYRGQNTGELFF
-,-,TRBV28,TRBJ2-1,TGTGCCAGCAGTTCACCTTCGACAGCAAGCTCCTACAATGAGCAGTTCTTC,CASSSPSTASSYNEQFF
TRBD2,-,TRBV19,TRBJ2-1,TGTGCCAGCACCCCCAGCGGGAGGCCTTGGGAGCAGTTCTTC,CASTPSGRPWEQFF
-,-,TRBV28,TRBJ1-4,TGTGCCAGCAGTTCGGGACAAACTAATGAAAAACTGTTTTTT,CASSSGQTNEKLFF
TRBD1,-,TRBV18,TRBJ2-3,TGTGCCAGCTCACCCATTACGACAGGGATAGTTTTCACGGCAGATACGCAGTATTTT,CASSPITTGIVFTADTQYF
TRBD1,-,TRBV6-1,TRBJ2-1,TGTGCCAGCAGTGAAGCGCTGGGGACAGGGGACGATGAGCAGTTCTTC,CASSEALGTGDDEQFF
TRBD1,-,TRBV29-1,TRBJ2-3,TGCAGCGTTGGGGACAGGGGGGCAGATACGCAGTATTTT,CSVGDRGADTQYF
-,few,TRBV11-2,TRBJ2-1,TGTGCCAGCAGCTTAGATCCGGGGGGCAGTGAGCAGTTCTTC,CASSLDPGGSEQFF
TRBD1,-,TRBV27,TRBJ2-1,TGTGCCAGCAGCTGGGACAGGTTGTCCTACAATGAGCAGTTCTTC,CASSWDRLSYNEQFF